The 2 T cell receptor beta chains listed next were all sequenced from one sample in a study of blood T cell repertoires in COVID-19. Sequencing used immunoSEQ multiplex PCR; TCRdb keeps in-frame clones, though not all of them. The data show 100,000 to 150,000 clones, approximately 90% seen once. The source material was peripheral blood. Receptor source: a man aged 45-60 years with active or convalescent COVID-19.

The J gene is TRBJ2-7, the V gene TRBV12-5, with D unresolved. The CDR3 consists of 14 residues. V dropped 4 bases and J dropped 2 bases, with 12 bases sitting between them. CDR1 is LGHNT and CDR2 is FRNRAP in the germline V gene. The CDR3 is CASGSKPTTYEQYF. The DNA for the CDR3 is TGTGCTAGTGGTTCGAAGCCAACCACCTACGAGCAGTACTTC.

The CDR3 DNA is TGTGCCAGCAACTCGAGACAGGGCGTTAATTCACCCCTCCACTTT. Protein: CASNSRQGVNSPLHF. This chain joins TRBV2 and TRBJ1-6; 7 bases fit TRBD1. After removal of 7 bases from V and 6 bases from J, the junction contained 9 bases not matched to a gene. Germline V gene lookup returns CDR1 SNHLY and CDR2 FYNNEI. CDR3 length equals 15 residues.